The present T cell receptor (beta chain) was sequenced within a study of control samples from healthy donors and cancer patients. The method was immunoSEQ multiplex PCR; TCRdb's version includes in-frame clones alone and lacks a portion of them. Here the sample spans roughly 100,000 clones, 83% being singletons. CDR3 length: 16 residues. The J segment lost 4 bases and the V segment lost 2 bases, leaving 1 base of the junction unmatched. CDR1 KGHDR and CDR2 SFDVKD come from the germline V gene. This TCR was recovered from a woman between 50 and 59 years old in good health. Sequencing was carried out using blood. The chain employs TRBV24-1 and TRBJ2-1, with 13 nucleotides matching TRBD2. The CDR3 loop reads CATSDWGLAGYNEQFF. DNA of the CDR3: TGTGCCACCAGTGATTGGGGACTAGCGGGATACAATGAGCAGTTCTTC.